The 18 T cell receptor beta chains below come from one sample, sequenced in a study of regulatory T cells in long-lasting Graves disease. The time point is: newly diagnosed GD, antithyroid drugs for less than 3 months. RNA extracted from PBMCs served as the sequencing template. Libraries of TCR beta came from iRepertoire HTBI primers plus Arm-PCR of CDR3 regions. TCRdb re-derived calls from the multiplex PCR reads in MiXCR, one entry per CDR3 protein. Of hundreds of thousands of distinct CDR3 sequences in the sample, 15% to 20% were seen once. The same sample was also studied in work on T cells in Graves' hyperthyroidism and ophthalmopathy.

The specimen comprised peripheral blood mononuclear cells (PBMCs), sampled at new diagnosis, from a patient treated with antithyroid drugs. The receptors derive from a woman aged 35-65 years with Graves disease.

This clonotype has at least ten counts. V gene TRBV7-3 combines with J gene TRBJ2-7; D is possibly TRBD1 or TRBD2 (5 bases each). V shed 2 bases and J shed 3 bases, with 14 bases lying between them. The CDR3 runs to 15 residues. CDR1 and CDR2 from the germline V gene are SGHTA and FQGTGA. CDR3 protein: CASSLEGNQIYEQYF. CDR3 DNA: TGTGCCAGCAGCTTAGAGGGGAATCAAATCTACGAGCAGTACTTC.

V gene TRBV6-1 combines with J gene TRBJ1-5; TRBD1 is a possible D gene (6 bases). V dropped 6 bases and J dropped 3 bases, with 18 bases sitting between them. This CDR3 has 16 residues. CDR1 is MNHNS and CDR2 is SASEGT in the germline V gene. DNA of the CDR3: TGTGCCAGCAGACGATCCTTATCAGGGGACAATCAGCCCCAGCATTTT. This encodes CASRRSLSGDNQPQHF.

As DNA, the CDR3 is TGTGCCAGCAGAGATACAGGGGACTTGAACACTGAAGCTTTCTTT. It encodes CASRDTGDLNTEAFF. The chain links TRBV6-1 to TRBJ1-1; 7 positions agree with TRBD1. The germline V gene has CDR1 MNHNS and CDR2 SASEGT. This CDR3 region has 15 residues. V shed 6 bases, J shed 0 bases, and the junction held 7 bases outside the gene matches.

This clonotype occurred once. The chain recombines TRBV5-1 with TRBJ1-4; the D gene is possibly TRBD1 (5 bases). Trimming cost V 0 bases and J 7 bases, with 10 bases left between them. Per germline, CDR1 SGHRS and CDR2 YFSETQ. This CDR3 has 14 amino acids. The CDR3 protein is CASSLDVTAEKLFF. CDR3 in DNA: TGCGCCAGCAGCTTGGATGTGACAGCTGAAAAACTGTTTTTT.

The chain links TRBV29-1 to TRBJ1-5; D call uncertain. Germline CDR1 reads SQVTM; CDR2 reads ANQGSEA. Deletions cut 4 bases from V and 1 base from J, with 5 bases between. The CDR3 covers 12 residues. The CDR3 sequence: CSVGASNQPQHF. CDR3 DNA sequence: TGCAGCGTTGGAGCAAGCAATCAGCCCCAGCATTTT.

V is TRBV7-9 and J is TRBJ2-2; the D call may be TRBD1 or TRBD2 (6 bases each). The V and J ends lost 5 bases and 1 base respectively, with 14 bases between them. The germline gives CDR1 SEHNR, CDR2 FQNEAQ (reference sequence). This CDR3 is 16 amino acids long. For the CDR3, the DNA is TGTGCCAGCAGCCCCCCTGGGGGGCAGAACACCGGGGAGCTGTTTTTT. Residues: CASSPPGGQNTGELFF.

There are many counts of this clonotype. The chain is built from TRBV7-2 and TRBJ2-3; 9 nucleotides line up with TRBD2. CDR1 and CDR2 from the germline V gene are SGHTA and FQGNSA. J was trimmed by 4 bases and V by 4 bases; bases with no gene match: 9. The CDR3 has 16 residues. DNA of the CDR3: TGTGCCAGCAGCTCACGGCGGGGGGGCCGCGCAGATACGCAGTATTTT. This gives the protein CASSSRRGGRADTQYF. The whole variable domain, filled in from reference TRBV7-2 and TRBJ2-3, reads GAGVSQSPSNKVTEKGKDVELRCDPISGHTALYWYRQSLGQGLEFLIYFQGNSAPDKSGLPSDRFSAERTGGSVSTLTIQRTQQEDSAVYLCASSSRRGGRADTQYFGPGTRLTVL.

This clonotype was recorded many times. The chain couples TRBV7-2 to TRBJ2-5, with D unresolved. This CDR3 is built from 11 residues. Per germline, CDR1 SGHTA and CDR2 FQGNSA. V was clipped by 5 bases and J by 7 bases, with 8 bases between them. CDR3 residues: CASSRATTQYF. CDR3 in DNA: TGTGCCAGCAGCCGCGCCACGACCCAGTACTTC.

V gene TRBV28 combines with J gene TRBJ2-6; D is perhaps TRBD2 (6 bases). There are 15 residues in the CDR3. CDR1 and CDR2 from the germline V gene are MDHEN and SYDVKM. With 7 bases removed from V and 2 bases from J, the gap between germline ends came to 12 bases. CDR3 sequence reads: CASNRGSAGANVLTF. The CDR3 coding sequence is TGTGCCAGCAACCGGGGGAGCGCTGGGGCCAACGTCCTGACTTTC.

This clonotype was counted many times. V is TRBV6-5 and J is TRBJ1-3; D is ambiguous. Trimming took 2 bases from V and 0 from J, leaving 5 bases between them. The CDR3 sequence is 14 residues long. Germline V CDR1 and CDR2: MNHEY, SVGAGI. Written as DNA, the CDR3 is TGTGCCAGCAGTTACGGGGACTCTGGAAACACCATATATTTT. Protein sequence: CASSYGDSGNTIYF.

In this sample, this clonotype turned up a few times. The chain joins TRBV9 to TRBJ1-6; tentatively, D is TRBD1 (6 bases). The CDR3 covers 15 residues. Germline assignment: CDR1 SGDLS and CDR2 YYNGEE. V gave up 0 bases and J gave up 3 bases, with 7 bases separating them. CDR3 nucleotide sequence: TGTGCCAGCAGCGTAGGAGGGGGCTATAATTCACCCCTCCACTTT. Translated: CASSVGGGYNSPLHF.

V gene TRBV6-5 combines with J gene TRBJ2-7; 8 bases align to TRBD1. This CDR3 comprises 14 residues. Germline loops: CDR1 MNHEY, CDR2 SVGAGI. Losses at the gene ends were 2 bases for V and 4 bases for J; bases not matched to a gene: 4. In DNA form, the CDR3 reads TGTGCCAGCAGTTACGCAGGGGGCTTTTACGAGCAGTACTTC. It yields the protein CASSYAGGFYEQYF.

Remarks on this clonotype: No conserved phenylalanine or tryptophan is present at the end of the CDR3, so a read error is the likely explanation. CDR3 nucleotides: TGTGCCAGCAGTTTAGGGACTGAAGCTTTCTCT. It yields the protein CASSLGTEAFS. The chain is built from TRBV12-3 or TRBV12-4 and TRBJ1-1; D is unresolved. Trimming took 1 base from V and 5 from J, leaving 2 bases between them. The CDR3 is 11 amino acids.

The table lists this clonotype with a few counts. CDR3 DNA sequence: TGCAGTGCTAGGATGGTCGGGCCAGGGGACGGAAACACCATATATTTT. Amino acid sequence: CSARMVGPGDGNTIYF. This chain uses TRBV20-1 with TRBJ1-3, with D perhaps matching TRBD1 (6 bases). The CDR3 is 16 amino acids. V was cut by 3 bases and J by 4 bases, with 19 bases left in between. Germline-derived CDR1 and CDR2 are DFQATT and SNEGSKA (reference sequence).

This clonotype was counted at least ten times. The chain joins TRBV5-1 to TRBJ1-2; a possible D gene is TRBD1 (5 bases). CDR3 length equals 14 residues. Germline V gives CDR1 SGHRS, CDR2 YFSETQ. V lost 8 bases and J 4 bases, leaving 18 bases between the germline ends. The CDR3 spells CASCPGGMGYGYTF. CDR3 nucleotides: TGCGCCAGTTGCCCTGGGGGAATGGGCTATGGCTACACCTTC.

The chain employs TRBV7-9 and TRBJ2-2; D gene uncertain. CDR1 and CDR2 (germline): SEHNR, FQNEAQ (reference sequence). The length of the CDR3 is 14 residues. V was pared by 5 bases and J by 3 bases, with 10 bases between. CDR3 sequence: CASSLDTDTGELFF. The CDR3 DNA is TGTGCCAGCAGCCTCGACACCGACACCGGGGAGCTGTTTTTT. Full variable domain (remainder filled in from reference TRBV7-9 and TRBJ2-2): DTGVSQNPRHKITKRGQNVTFRCDPISEHNRLYWYRQTLGQGPEFLTYFQNEAQLEKSRLLSDRFSAERPKGSFSTLEIQRTEQGDSAMYLCASSLDTDTGELFFGEGSRLTVL.

This clonotype was counted once. The chain has TRBV4-1 and TRBJ1-4; tentatively, D is TRBD1 (6 bases). The V end was cut by 1 base, the J end by 5 bases, with 11 bases between. The CDR3 contains 15 residues. The germline gives CDR1 MGHRA, CDR2 YSYEKL. CDR3 residues: CASSQGWGLNEKLFF. The CDR3 DNA sequence: TGCGCCAGCAGCCAAGGATGGGGGCTAAATGAAAAACTGTTTTTT.

A few counts support this clonotype. The rearrangement joins TRBV12-3 or TRBV12-4 to TRBJ2-2; D is uncertain. Trimming left V 4 bases short and J 8 bases short, with 8 bases between. The CDR3 has 12 amino acids. The CDR3 DNA reads as TGTGCCAGCAGTTCTTCCCAGGGGGAGCTGTTTTTT. Translation gives CASSSSQGELFF.